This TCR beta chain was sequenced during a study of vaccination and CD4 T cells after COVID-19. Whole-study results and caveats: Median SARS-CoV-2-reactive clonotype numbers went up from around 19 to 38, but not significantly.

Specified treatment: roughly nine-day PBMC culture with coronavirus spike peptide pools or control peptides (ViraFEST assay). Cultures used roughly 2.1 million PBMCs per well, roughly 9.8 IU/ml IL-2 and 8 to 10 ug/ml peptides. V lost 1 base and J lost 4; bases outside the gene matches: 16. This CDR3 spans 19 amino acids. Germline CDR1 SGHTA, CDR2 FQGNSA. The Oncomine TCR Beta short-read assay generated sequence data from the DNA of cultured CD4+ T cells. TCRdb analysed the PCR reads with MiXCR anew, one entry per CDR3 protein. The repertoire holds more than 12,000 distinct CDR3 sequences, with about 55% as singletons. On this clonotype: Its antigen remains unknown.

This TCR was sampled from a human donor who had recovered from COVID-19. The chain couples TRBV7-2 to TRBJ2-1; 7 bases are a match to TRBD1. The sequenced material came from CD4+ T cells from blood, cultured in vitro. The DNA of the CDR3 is TGTGCCAGCAGCTTAGGCGGCGGAGTAGGGGGCAGAAGGTACAATGAGCAGTTCTTC. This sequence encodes CASSLGGGVGGRRYNEQFF.